A single sample is the source of the 11 T cell receptor beta chains below, sequenced in a study of blood T cell repertoires in COVID-19. The assay was immunoSEQ multiplex PCR, and TCRdb's table has in-frame clones only and misses some. The sample has about 300,000 clones, around 89% seen once; the top ten hold under 7.5%. Sequencing input: peripheral blood. The receptors originated from a man between 18 and 35 years old who had recovered from COVID-19.

The chain combines TRBV11-2 with TRBJ1-2; TRBD1 might be the D (5 bases). Between the trimmed V and J ends, which lost 5 bases and 5 bases, there was a span of 21 bases. Germline V lookup: CDR1 SGHAT, CDR2 FQNNGV. The CDR3 sequence is 16 residues long. CDR3 sequence reads: CASSLLGAQGAYGYTF. The CDR3 DNA follows: TGTGCCAGCAGCCTCTTAGGGGCCCAAGGGGCGTATGGCTACACCTTC.

The V and J genes are TRBV19 and TRBJ1-5; D is perhaps TRBD1 (6 bases). Deletions cut 3 bases from V and 6 bases from J, with 15 bases between. Germline V gives CDR1 LNHDA, CDR2 SQIVND (reference sequence). The CDR3 has 15 amino acids. Here the CDR3 reads CASSIGGGIGQPQHF. DNA for the CDR3: TGTGCCAGTAGTATTGGTGGGGGCATCGGTCAGCCCCAGCATTTT.

This clone has only a few counts. The chain is built from TRBV2 and TRBJ1-6; D is uncertain. The CDR3 contains 13 residues. The V gene lost 10 bases and the J gene lost 14 bases, with 21 bases spanning the gap. Germline-derived CDR1 and CDR2 are SNHLY and FYNNEI. The CDR3 spells CATTRASEGTLHF. Here the CDR3 DNA reads TGTGCCACCACCCGGGCCTCGGAGGGCACCCTCCACTTT.

The CDR3 DNA is TGTGCCAGCAGCGTAGGGGCTACTCTCTCTGGAAACACCATATATTTT. Protein product: CASSVGATLSGNTIYF. The chain carries TRBV9 and TRBJ1-3, with no clear D. Trimming cost V 0 bases and J 0 bases, with 10 bases left between them. Looked up from germline, CDR1 is SGDLS and CDR2 is YYNGEE. This CDR3 spans 16 amino acids.

V usage is TRBV5-1 and J usage is TRBJ1-1; TRBD1 agrees at 7 bases. The CDR3 extends over 14 amino acids. CDR1 and CDR2 (germline): SGHRS, YFSETQ. The J segment lost 3 bases and the V segment lost 5 bases, leaving 7 bases of the junction unmatched. CDR3 region: CASRWTGGDTEAFF. The CDR3 region has the DNA TGCGCCAGCAGATGGACAGGAGGGGACACTGAAGCTTTCTTT.

The V and J genes are TRBV10-3 and TRBJ1-1; D unresolved. CDR3 size: 11 residues. V lost 10 bases and J 3 bases, leaving 9 bases between the germline ends. The germline V gene encodes CDR1 ENHRY and CDR2 SYGVKD. The CDR3 reads CATSTDTEAFF. The CDR3 DNA follows: TGTGCCACTTCCACGGACACTGAAGCTTTCTTT.

This chain uses TRBV30 with TRBJ2-5; 9 positions match TRBD2. V gave up 2 bases and J gave up 5 bases; unmatched junction bases: 6. Germline values: CDR1 GTSNPN, CDR2 SVGIG (reference sequence). The CDR3 length is 14 residues. CDR3 sequence reads: CAWSLAGVWETQYF. Here the CDR3 DNA reads TGTGCCTGGAGTTTAGCGGGAGTTTGGGAGACCCAGTACTTC.

V usage is TRBV10-3 and J usage is TRBJ2-3; 11 nucleotides match TRBD2. Germline CDR1 is ENHRY and CDR2 is SYGVKD. The CDR3 has 16 residues. V lost 6 bases, J lost 1 base, and 6 bases stayed unmatched. The CDR3 coding sequence is TGTGCCATCAGCCCGACTAGCGGGGAACGCACAGATACGCAGTATTTT. It codes for CAISPTSGERTDTQYF.

The V gene is TRBV4-2, the J gene TRBJ1-1; possible D gene TRBD1, 6 bases. CDR3 length equals 16 residues. The germline gives CDR1 LGHNA, CDR2 YNFKEQ. Trimming took off 0 bases at V and 1 base at J, with 12 bases between the two ends. This CDR3 reads CASSQEDSRSNTEAFF. In DNA, the CDR3 is TGTGCCAGCAGCCAAGAGGACAGCCGCTCGAACACTGAAGCTTTCTTT.

The genes are TRBV6-1 and TRBJ1-4, with 9 bases fitting TRBD1. In germline, CDR1 is MNHNS, CDR2 SASEGT. With V trimmed by 0 bases and J by 12 bases, 5 bases remained unmatched. The CDR3 contains 14 residues. This chain's CDR3 is CASSEAPGTGQLFF. The CDR3 coding sequence is TGTGCCAGCAGTGAAGCCCCCGGGACAGGGCAACTGTTTTTT.

In DNA form, the CDR3 reads TGTGCCAGCAGCTTGGGGCTAGCGGGAGTCGCAGATACGCAGTATTTT. Amino acids: CASSLGLAGVADTQYF. The chain recombines TRBV7-3 with TRBJ2-3; 10 bases are a match to TRBD2. The CDR3 loop spans 16 amino acids. J lost 4 bases, V lost 3 bases, and 7 bases had no gene match. Germline V CDR1 and CDR2: SGHTA, FQGTGA.